This T cell receptor (beta chain) was captured in a study of human T cells and chemical hapten exposure. Study information: The study sensitized with 2% DPC on an approximately 2 cm by approximately 2 cm patch of upper inner arm skin.

As for time point: pre-sensitization, week 0. Treatment defined: therapeutic diphenylcyclopropenone sensitization with weekly scalp DPC. At every patch-test visit, blood was drawn before the patch test was applied. From whole blood left unfractionated, total RNA was extracted. Each CDR3 protein is one row after TCRdb ran MiXCR on the RACE reads. The sample carries 250,000 or so distinct CDR3 sequences, over 8% recorded once. This clonotype was observed a handful of times. CDR3 length: 14 amino acids. Deletions cut 6 bases from V and 0 bases from J, with 12 bases between. Germline CDR1 and CDR2: SQVTM and ANQGSEA.

The sample in question was whole blood, obtained in connection with sensitization to the hapten diphenylcyclopropenone (DPC). The receptor was isolated from a middle-aged woman with alopecia areata. Some clones in this sample may be carry-over from other donors' samples. The rearrangement uses TRBV29-1 and TRBJ2-4; D remains ambiguous. CDR3 sequence reads: CSVVDRVAKNIQYF. The CDR3 nucleotides read TGCAGCGTGGTAGATAGAGTAGCCAAAAACATTCAGTACTTC.